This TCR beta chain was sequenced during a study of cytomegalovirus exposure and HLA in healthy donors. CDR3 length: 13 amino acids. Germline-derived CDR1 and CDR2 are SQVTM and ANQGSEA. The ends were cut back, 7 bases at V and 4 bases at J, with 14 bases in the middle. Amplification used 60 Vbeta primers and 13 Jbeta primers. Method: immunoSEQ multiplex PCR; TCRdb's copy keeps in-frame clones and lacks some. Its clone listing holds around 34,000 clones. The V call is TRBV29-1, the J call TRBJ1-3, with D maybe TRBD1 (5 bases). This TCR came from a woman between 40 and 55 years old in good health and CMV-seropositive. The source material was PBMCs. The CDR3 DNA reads TGCAGCGCTGGGGGGGGAGGAGGAAACACCATATATTTT. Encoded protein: CSAGGGGGNTIYF.